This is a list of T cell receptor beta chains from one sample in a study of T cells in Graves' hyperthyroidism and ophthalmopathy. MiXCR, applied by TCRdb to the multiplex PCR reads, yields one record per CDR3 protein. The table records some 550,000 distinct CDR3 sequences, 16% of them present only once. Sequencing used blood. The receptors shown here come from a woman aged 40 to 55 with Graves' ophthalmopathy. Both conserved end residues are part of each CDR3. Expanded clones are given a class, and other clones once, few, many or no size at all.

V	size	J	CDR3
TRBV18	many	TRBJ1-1	CASSPNKNTEAFF
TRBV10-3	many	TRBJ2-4	CAISSGTGDGIQYF
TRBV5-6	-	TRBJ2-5	CASSSLQGKRETQYF
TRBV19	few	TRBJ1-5	CASSIRDSAHQPQHF
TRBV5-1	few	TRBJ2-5	CASSFNLADQYF
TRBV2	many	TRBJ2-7	CASSEQKTASYEQYF
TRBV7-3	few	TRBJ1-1	CASSLGGAVNTEAFF
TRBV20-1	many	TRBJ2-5	CSCRLAQETQYF
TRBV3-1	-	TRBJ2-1	CASTPAGGNNEQFF
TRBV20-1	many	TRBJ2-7	CSARDWTSGAYEQYF
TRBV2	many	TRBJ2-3	CASTDGFITDTQYF
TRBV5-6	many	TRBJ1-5	CASSQKTGQGQPQHF
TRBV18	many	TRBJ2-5	CASSPITGGETQYF
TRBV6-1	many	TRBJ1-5	CASSEGESQPQHF
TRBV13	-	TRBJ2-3	CASTPPEGHTDTQYF
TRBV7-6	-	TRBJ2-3	CASSPVVGTGGGTDTQYF